A single sample is the source of the 13 T cell receptor beta chains below, sequenced in a study of cytomegalovirus exposure and HLA in healthy donors listed by TCRdb under 2017. Library preparation was by the immunoSEQ multiplex PCR assay. A mixture of 60 forward primers for TCR Vbeta segments and 13 reverse primers for TCR Jbeta segments was used in the multiplex PCR. TCRdb's version of the immuneACCESS table is confined to in-frame rearrangements and falls short of the full clone set. An unresolved V gene accounts for under half of the shortfall where checked; the remainder is of unknown origin. The sample table holds about 140,000 clones, of which approximately 80% were seen once. Roughly 8.8% of the sample rests with the top ten. Specimen: PBMCs. All receptors derive from a woman aged 50 to 60 in good health and CMV-seropositive.

The chain recombines TRBV2 with TRBJ2-2, with 9 bases that match TRBD1. The CDR3 runs to 17 residues. Germline V gives CDR1 SNHLY, CDR2 FYNNEI. V was pared by 5 bases and J by 3 bases, with 10 bases of the junction left unmatched. CDR3 bases: TGTGCCAGCAGTTTTACAGGGGGCGGCCTGGACACCGGGGAGCTGTTTTTT. Its translation is CASSFTGGGLDTGELFF.

The CDR3 DNA sequence: TGTGCCAGCAGAACGGGGAGCTTATACAATGAGCAGTTCTTC. This gives the protein CASRTGSLYNEQFF. The chain joins TRBV2 to TRBJ2-1, with D maybe TRBD2 (5 bases). The CDR3 sequence is 14 residues long. V was shortened by 6 bases and J by 4 bases, with 13 bases between the two germline ends. Germline CDR1 and CDR2: SNHLY and FYNNEI.

The J gene is TRBJ1-1, the V gene TRBV28; 8 bases are shared with TRBD1. Germline trimming cut 4 bases from V and 4 bases from J; bases unmatched to any gene: 8. This CDR3 is 15 amino acids long. CDR1 is MDHEN, CDR2 SYDVKM, per germline. The DNA of the CDR3 is TGTGCCAGCAGTTCCCCGACAGGGGCGCTCACTGAAGCTTTCTTT. It codes for CASSSPTGALTEAFF.

The rearrangement joins TRBV5-1 to TRBJ2-2, with D hard to call. The germline gives CDR1 SGHRS, CDR2 YFSETQ. With 4 bases removed from V and 6 bases from J, the gap between germline ends came to 13 bases. This CDR3 is 14 amino acids long. The CDR3 bases are TGCGCCAGCAGCCTAGACGGCATGGCCGGGGAGCTGTTTTTT. As protein: CASSLDGMAGELFF.

The CDR3 DNA reads TGTGCCACAAGAGACAGGGCGGACACCGGGGAGCTGTTTTTT. This translates into CATRDRADTGELFF. The chain joins TRBV15 to TRBJ2-2, with 7 bases aligning to TRBD1. V dropped 9 bases and J dropped 3; count of bases not matched to a gene: 7. This CDR3 contains 14 residues. Germline V gene data show CDR1 as LNHNV and CDR2 as YYDKDF (reference sequence).

In this sample, this clone turned up once. J is TRBJ2-3 and V is TRBV7-3, with 7 bases fitting TRBD1. V trimming: 0 bases; J trimming: 2 bases; junction bases outside the gene matches: 5. Germline-derived CDR1 and CDR2 are SGHTA and FQGTGA. This CDR3 spans 16 amino acids. CDR3 sequence reads: CASSLTPGGATDTQYF. For the CDR3, the DNA is TGTGCCAGCAGCTTAACGCCAGGGGGTGCCACAGATACGCAGTATTTT.

The genes are TRBV2 and TRBJ1-2; no reliable D call. Germline loops: CDR1 SNHLY, CDR2 FYNNEI. Trimming removed 7 bases at V and 3 bases at J, with 15 bases between. CDR3 length: 14 residues. The CDR3 sequence: CASTEGREYYGYTF. The CDR3 bases are TGTGCCAGCACCGAGGGAAGGGAGTACTATGGCTACACCTTC. Combining the CDR3 with reference TRBV2 and TRBJ1-2 gives the whole variable domain EPEVTQTPSHQVTQMGQEVILRCVPISNHLYFYWYRQILGQKVEFLVSFYNNEISEKSEIFDDQFSVERPDGSNFTLKIRSTKLEDSAMYFCASTEGREYYGYTFGSGTRLTVV.

The chain carries TRBV7-9 and TRBJ2-7; D ambiguous. The germline V and J ends were trimmed by 7 bases and 4 bases, with 11 bases remaining between them. This CDR3 contains 12 residues. CDR1 and CDR2 (germline): SEHNR, FQNEAQ (reference sequence). DNA for the CDR3: TGTGCCAGCACCGAGGTTGGGTACGAGCAGTACTTC. As protein: CASTEVGYEQYF.

This sequence joins TRBV6-5 and TRBJ1-2; D is unresolved. The V gene's germline CDR1 is MNHEY and CDR2 SVGAGI. CDR3 length equals 12 residues. Between the trimmed V and J ends, which lost 7 bases and 6 bases, there was a span of 12 bases. Here the CDR3 reads CASKTEIDGYTF. CDR3 sequence (DNA): TGTGCCAGCAAAACCGAGATTGATGGCTACACCTTC.

This clone was observed a single time. This rearrangement joins TRBV7-9 to TRBJ2-5; 8 bases line up with TRBD1. The DNA end lines up better with TRBJ2-7; the J call may be wrong. From germline, CDR1 is SEHNR and CDR2 FQNEAQ (reference sequence). CDR3 length equals 15 residues. This CDR3 is CASSLGDDRGHEQYF. CDR3 nucleotide sequence: TGTGCCAGCAGCTTAGGGGACGACAGGGGTCACGAGCAGTACTTC.

V usage is TRBV30 and J usage is TRBJ1-1; 11 bases are shared with TRBD1. CDR1 is GTSNPN, CDR2 SVGIG, per germline (reference sequence). CDR3 length equals 14 residues. V gave up 2 bases and J gave up 9 bases; unmatched junction bases: 8. The chain's CDR3 is CAWSWGQGVLKAFF. Written as DNA, the CDR3 is TGTGCCTGGAGTTGGGGACAGGGGGTACTAAAAGCTTTCTTT.

The gene calls are TRBV27 and TRBJ2-1; 8 nucleotides match TRBD2. The CDR3 is 20 residues long. Looked up from germline, CDR1 is MNHEY and CDR2 is SMNVEV (reference sequence). V lost 3 bases to trimming and J lost 4 bases; unmatched junction nucleotides: 20. For the CDR3, the DNA is TGTGCCAGCAGTTTTTCTCCGCCGGTGGGGCGGGGGGCCGGTTACAATGAGCAGTTCTTC. Protein: CASSFSPPVGRGAGYNEQFF.

The chain joins TRBV2 to TRBJ2-7; no clear D. V lost 7 bases to trimming and J lost 0 bases, with 10 bases between them. There are 13 residues in the CDR3. From germline, CDR1 is SNHLY and CDR2 FYNNEI. The CDR3 coding sequence is TGTGCCAGCATACGTGACAACTCCTACGAGCAGTACTTC. Its translation: CASIRDNSYEQYF. The variable domain in full, completed from reference TRBV2 and TRBJ2-7, reads EPEVTQTPSHQVTQMGQEVILRCVPISNHLYFYWYRQILGQKVEFLVSFYNNEISEKSEIFDDQFSVERPDGSNFTLKIRSTKLEDSAMYFCASIRDNSYEQYFGPGTRLTVT.